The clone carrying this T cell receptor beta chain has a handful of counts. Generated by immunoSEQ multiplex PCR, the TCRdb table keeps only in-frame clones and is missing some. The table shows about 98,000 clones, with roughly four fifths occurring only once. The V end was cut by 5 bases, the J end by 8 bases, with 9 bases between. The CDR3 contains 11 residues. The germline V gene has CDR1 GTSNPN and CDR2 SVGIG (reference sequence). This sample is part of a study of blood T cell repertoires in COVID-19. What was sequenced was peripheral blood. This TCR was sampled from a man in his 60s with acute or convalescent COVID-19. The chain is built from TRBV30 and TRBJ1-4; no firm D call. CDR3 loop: CAWGYEEKLFF. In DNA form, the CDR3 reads TGTGCCTGGGGTTATGAGGAAAAACTGTTTTTT.